This T cell receptor beta chain stems from a study of cytomegalovirus exposure and HLA in healthy donors. A multiplex PCR was run with 60 Vbeta primers and 13 Jbeta primers. TCRdb's table, derived via immunoSEQ multiplex PCR, lists solely in-frame clones and lacks some. The sample holds fewer than 250,000 clones, around 80% seen once. Losses at the gene ends were 11 bases for V and 0 bases for J; bases not matched to a gene: 9. The CDR3 extends over 14 amino acids. CDR1 is MNHNS and CDR2 is SASEGT in the germline V gene. The TCR comes from a woman in her thirties or forties in good health and CMV-seronegative. The J gene is TRBJ1-1, the V gene TRBV6-1, with 7 bases fitting TRBD1. Sequences were obtained from PBMCs. CDR3 loop: CAGATGSVNTEAFF. The CDR3 DNA reads TGTGCCGGCGCGACAGGGTCAGTGAACACTGAAGCTTTCTTT.